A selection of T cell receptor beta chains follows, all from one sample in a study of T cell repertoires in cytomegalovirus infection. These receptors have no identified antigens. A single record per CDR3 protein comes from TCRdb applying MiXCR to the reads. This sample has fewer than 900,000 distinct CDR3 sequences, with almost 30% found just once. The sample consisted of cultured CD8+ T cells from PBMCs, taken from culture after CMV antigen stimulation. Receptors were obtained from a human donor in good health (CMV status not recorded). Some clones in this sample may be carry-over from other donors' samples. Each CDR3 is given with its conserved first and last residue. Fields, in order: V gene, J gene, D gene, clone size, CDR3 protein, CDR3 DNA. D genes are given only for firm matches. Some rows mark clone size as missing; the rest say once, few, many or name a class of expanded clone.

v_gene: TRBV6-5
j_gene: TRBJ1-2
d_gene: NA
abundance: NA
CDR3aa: CASSYASGKGGYGYTF
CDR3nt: TGTGCCAGCAGTTACGCATCAGGAAAGGGCGGCTATGGCTACACCTTC

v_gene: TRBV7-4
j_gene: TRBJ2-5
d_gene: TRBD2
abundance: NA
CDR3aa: CASSLSGGKETQYF
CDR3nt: TGTGCCAGCAGCCTCAGCGGGGGGAAAGAGACCCAGTACTTC

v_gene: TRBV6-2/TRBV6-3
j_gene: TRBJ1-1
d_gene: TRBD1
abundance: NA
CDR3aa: CASSYNPYRQGTEAFF
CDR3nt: TGTGCCAGCAGTTACAACCCGTACAGACAGGGAACTGAAGCTTTCTTT

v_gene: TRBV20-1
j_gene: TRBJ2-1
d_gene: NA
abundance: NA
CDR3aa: CSARDLGGDYNEQFF
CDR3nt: TGCAGTGCTAGAGATTTAGGGGGGGACTACAATGAGCAGTTCTTC

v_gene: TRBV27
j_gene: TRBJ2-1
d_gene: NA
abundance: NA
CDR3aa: CASSLGAGLYNEQFF
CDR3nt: TGTGCCAGCAGTTTAGGGGCAGGGCTCTACAATGAGCAGTTCTTC

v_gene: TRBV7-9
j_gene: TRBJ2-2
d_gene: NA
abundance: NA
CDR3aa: CASSSSSSQGLGGELIF
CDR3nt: TGTGCCAGCAGCTCATCCTCCTCACAGGGGCTTGGCGGGGAGCTGATTTTT

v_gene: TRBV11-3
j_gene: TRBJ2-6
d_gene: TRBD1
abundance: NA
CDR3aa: CANSPGTGTSGANVLTF
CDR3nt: TGTGCCAACAGCCCGGGGACAGGCACCTCTGGGGCCAACGTCCTGACTTTC

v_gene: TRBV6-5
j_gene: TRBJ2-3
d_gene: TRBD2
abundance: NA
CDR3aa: CASSIAGPGDTQYF
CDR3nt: TGTGCCAGCAGTATAGCGGGGCCGGGGGATACGCAGTATTTT

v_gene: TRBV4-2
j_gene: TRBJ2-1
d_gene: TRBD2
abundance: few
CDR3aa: CASSQDGEGLVNEQFF
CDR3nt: TGTGCCAGCAGCCAAGATGGGGAGGGGTTAGTCAATGAGCAGTTCTTC

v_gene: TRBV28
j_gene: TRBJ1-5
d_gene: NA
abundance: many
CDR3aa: CASSLEGFSNQPQHF
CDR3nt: TGTGCCAGCAGTTTGGAGGGTTTTAGCAATCAGCCCCAGCATTTT